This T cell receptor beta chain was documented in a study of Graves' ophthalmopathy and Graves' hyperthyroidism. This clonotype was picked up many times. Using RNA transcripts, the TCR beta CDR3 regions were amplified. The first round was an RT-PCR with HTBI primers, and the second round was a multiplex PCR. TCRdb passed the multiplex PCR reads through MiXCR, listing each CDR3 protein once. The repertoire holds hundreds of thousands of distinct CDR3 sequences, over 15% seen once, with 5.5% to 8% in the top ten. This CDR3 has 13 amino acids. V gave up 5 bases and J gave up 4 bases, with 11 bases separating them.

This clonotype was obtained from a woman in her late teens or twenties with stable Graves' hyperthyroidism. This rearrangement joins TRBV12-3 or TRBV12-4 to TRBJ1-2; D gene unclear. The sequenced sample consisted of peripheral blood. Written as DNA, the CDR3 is TGTGCCAGCAGTAGTGCAGATTCCTATGGCTACACCTTC. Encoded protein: CASSSADSYGYTF.